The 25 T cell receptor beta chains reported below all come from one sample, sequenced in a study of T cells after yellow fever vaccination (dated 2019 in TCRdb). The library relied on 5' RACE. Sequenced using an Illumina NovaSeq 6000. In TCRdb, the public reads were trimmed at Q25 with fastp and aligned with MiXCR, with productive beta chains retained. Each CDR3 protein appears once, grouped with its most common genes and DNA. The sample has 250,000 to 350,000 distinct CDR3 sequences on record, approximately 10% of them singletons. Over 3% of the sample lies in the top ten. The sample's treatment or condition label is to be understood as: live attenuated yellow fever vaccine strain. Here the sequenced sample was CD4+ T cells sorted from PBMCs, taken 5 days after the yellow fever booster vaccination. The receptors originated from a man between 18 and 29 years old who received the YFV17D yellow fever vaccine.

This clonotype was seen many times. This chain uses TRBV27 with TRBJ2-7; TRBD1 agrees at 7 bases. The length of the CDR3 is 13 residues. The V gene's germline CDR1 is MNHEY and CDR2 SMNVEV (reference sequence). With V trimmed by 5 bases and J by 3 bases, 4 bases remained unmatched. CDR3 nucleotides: TGTGCCAGCAGTCCTCGACAGGGCTACGAGCAGTACTTC. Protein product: CASSPRQGYEQYF.

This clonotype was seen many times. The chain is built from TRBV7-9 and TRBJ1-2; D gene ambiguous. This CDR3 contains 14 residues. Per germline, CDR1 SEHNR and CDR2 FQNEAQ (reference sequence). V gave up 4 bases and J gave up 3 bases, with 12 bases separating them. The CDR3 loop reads CASSSSFGYYGYTF. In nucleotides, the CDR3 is TGTGCCAGCAGCTCAAGTTTTGGGTACTATGGCTACACCTTC.

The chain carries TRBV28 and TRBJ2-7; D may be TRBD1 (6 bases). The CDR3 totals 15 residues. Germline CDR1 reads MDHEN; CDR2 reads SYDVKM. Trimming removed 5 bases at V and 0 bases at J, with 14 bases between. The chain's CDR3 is CASSPPTGTSYEQYV. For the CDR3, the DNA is TGTGCCAGCAGTCCCCCTACAGGGACCTCCTACGAGCAGTACGTC.

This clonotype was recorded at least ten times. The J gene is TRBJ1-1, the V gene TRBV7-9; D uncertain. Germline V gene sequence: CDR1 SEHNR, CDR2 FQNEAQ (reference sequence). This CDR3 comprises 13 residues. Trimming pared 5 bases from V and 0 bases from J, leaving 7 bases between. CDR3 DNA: TGTGCCAGCAGCCTCCAGATGAACACTGAAGCTTTCTTT. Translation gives CASSLQMNTEAFF.

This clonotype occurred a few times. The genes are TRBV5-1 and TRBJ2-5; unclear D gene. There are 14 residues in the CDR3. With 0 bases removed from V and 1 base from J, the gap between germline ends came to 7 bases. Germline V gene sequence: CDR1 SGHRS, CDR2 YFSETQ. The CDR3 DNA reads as TGCGCCAGCAGCTTGGATGTGACCCAAGAGACCCAGTACTTC. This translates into CASSLDVTQETQYF.

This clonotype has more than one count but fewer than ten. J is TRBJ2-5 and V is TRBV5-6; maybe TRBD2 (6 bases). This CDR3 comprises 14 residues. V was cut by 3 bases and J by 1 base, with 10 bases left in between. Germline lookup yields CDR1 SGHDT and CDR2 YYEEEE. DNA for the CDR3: TGTGCCAGCAGCTCCCCGACTAGCCAAGAGACCCAGTACTTC. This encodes CASSSPTSQETQYF.

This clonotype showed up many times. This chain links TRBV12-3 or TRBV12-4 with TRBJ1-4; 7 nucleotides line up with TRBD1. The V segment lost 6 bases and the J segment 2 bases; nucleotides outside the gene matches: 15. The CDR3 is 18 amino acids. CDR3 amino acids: CASSLKSRGLSTNEKLFF. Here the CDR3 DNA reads TGTGCCAGCAGCCTAAAGTCAAGGGGGCTTTCCACTAATGAAAAACTGTTTTTT.

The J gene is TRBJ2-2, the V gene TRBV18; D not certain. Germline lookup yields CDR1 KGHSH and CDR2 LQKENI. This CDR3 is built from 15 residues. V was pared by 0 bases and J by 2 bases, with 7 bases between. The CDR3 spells CASSPPTVNTGELFF. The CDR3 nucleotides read TGTGCCAGCTCACCACCTACAGTCAACACCGGGGAGCTGTTTTTT.

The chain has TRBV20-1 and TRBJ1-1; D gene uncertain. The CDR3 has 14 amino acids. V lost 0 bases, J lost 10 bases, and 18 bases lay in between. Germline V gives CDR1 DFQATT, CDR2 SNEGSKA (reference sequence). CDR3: CSARDLAETSGAFF. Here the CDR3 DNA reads TGCAGTGCTAGAGATCTGGCAGAGACGTCGGGAGCTTTCTTT.

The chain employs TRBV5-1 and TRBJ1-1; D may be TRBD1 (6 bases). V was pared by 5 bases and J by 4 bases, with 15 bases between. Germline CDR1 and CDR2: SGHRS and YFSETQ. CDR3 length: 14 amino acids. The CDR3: CASRMDSAGTEAFF. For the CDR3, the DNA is TGCGCCAGCAGGATGGACAGCGCAGGCACTGAAGCTTTCTTT.

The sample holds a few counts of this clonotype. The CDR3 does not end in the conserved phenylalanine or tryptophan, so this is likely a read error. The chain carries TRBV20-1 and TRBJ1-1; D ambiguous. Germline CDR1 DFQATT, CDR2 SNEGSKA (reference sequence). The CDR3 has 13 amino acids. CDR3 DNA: TGCAGCGCCCCACCGCAACTGAACACTGAAGCTTTCCTT. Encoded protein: CSAPPQLNTEAFL.

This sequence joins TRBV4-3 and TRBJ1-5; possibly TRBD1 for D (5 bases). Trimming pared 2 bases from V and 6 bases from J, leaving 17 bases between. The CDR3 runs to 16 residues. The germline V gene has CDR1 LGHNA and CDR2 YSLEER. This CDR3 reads CASSQPGGRIGQPQHF. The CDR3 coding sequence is TGCGCCAGCAGCCAACCCGGGGGTCGGATTGGTCAGCCCCAGCATTTT.

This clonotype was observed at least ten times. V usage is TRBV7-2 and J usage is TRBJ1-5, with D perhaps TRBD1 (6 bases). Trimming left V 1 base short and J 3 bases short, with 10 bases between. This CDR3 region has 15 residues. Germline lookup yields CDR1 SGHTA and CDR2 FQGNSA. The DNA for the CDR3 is TGTGCCAGCAGCTTAGTAGGGGGTCCCAATCAGCCCCAGCATTTT. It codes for CASSLVGGPNQPQHF.

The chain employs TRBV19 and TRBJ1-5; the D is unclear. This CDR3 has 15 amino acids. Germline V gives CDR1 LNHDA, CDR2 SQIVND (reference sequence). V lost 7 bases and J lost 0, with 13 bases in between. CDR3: CASTRHKASNQPQHF. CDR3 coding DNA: TGTGCCAGTACCCGACACAAAGCTAGCAATCAGCCCCAGCATTTT.

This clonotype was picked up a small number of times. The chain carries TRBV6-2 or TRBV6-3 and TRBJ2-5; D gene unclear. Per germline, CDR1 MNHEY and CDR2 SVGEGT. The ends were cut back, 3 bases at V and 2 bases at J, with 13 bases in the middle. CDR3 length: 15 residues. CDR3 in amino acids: CASSYILPAQETQYF. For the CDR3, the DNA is TGTGCCAGCAGTTATATCCTTCCAGCTCAAGAGACCCAGTACTTC.

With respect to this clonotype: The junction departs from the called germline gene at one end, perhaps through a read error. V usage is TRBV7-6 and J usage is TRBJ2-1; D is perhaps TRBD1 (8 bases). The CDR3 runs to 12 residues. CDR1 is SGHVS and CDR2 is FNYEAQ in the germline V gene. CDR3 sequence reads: CASSHRGGVGIF. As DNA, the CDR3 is TGTGCCAGCAGCCACAGGGGGGGGGTAGGGATCTTC.

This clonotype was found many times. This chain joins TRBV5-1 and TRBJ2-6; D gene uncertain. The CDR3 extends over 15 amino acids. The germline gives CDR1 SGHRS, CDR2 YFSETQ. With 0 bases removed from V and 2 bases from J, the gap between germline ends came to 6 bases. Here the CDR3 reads CASSLEHTGANVLTF. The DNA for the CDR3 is TGCGCCAGCAGCTTGGAGCATACTGGGGCCAACGTCCTGACTTTC.

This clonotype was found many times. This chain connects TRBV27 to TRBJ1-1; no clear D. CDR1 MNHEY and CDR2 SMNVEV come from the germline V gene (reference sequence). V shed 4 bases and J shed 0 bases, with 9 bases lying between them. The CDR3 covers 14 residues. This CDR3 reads CASSSPSLNTEAFF. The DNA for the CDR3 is TGTGCCAGCAGTTCACCCAGTCTGAACACTGAAGCTTTCTTT.

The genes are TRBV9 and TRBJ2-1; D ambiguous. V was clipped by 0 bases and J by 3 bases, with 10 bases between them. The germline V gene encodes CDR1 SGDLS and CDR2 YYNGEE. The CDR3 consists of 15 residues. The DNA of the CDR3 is TGTGCCAGCAGCGTAGAAATAAGGGACTACAATGAGCAGTTCTTC. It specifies CASSVEIRDYNEQFF.

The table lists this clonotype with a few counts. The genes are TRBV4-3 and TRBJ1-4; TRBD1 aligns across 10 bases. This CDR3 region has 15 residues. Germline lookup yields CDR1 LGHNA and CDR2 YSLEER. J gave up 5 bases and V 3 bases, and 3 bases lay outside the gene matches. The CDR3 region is CASSQRDRGNEKLFF. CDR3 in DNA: TGCGCCAGCAGCCAGCGGGACAGGGGAAATGAAAAACTGTTTTTT.

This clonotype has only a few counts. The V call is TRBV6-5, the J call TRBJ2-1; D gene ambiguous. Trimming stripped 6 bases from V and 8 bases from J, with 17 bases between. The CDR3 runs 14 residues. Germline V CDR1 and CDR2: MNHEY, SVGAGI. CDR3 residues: CASRADGWFDEQFF. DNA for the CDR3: TGTGCCAGCAGGGCCGACGGTTGGTTCGATGAGCAGTTCTTC.

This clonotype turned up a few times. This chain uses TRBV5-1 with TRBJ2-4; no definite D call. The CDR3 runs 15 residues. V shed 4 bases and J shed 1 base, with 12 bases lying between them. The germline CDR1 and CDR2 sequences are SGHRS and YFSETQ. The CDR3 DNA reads TGCGCCAGCAGCCTGGGCGCCTCGGCCAAAAACATTCAGTACTTC. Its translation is CASSLGASAKNIQYF.

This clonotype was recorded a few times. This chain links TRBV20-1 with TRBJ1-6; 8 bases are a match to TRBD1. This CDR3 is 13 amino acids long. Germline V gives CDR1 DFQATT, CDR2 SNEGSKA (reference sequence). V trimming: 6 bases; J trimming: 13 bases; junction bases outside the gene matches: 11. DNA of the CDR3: TGCAGTGCATATAGCCAGGGGGCCGGGCCCCTCCACTTT. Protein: CSAYSQGAGPLHF.

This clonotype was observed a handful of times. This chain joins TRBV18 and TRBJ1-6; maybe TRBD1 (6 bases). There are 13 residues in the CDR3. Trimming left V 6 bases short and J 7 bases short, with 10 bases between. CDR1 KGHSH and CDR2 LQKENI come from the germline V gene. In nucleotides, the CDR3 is TGTGCCAGCTCGGACAGTCCCAATTCACCCCTCCACTTT. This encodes CASSDSPNSPLHF. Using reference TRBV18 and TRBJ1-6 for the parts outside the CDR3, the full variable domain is NAGVMQNPRHLVRRRGQEARLRCSPMKGHSHVYWYRQLPEEGLKFMVYLQKENIIDESGMPKERFSAEFPKEGPSILRIQQVVRGDSAAYFCASSDSPNSPLHFGNGTRLTVT.

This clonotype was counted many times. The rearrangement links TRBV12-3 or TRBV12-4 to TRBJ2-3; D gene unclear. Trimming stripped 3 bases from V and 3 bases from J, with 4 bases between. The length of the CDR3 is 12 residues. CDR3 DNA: TGTGCCAGCAGTTTGCAGACAGATACGCAGTATTTT. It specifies CASSLQTDTQYF.